This TCR beta chain was documented in a study of immune evolution from preneoplasia to lung adenocarcinoma. Points from the study as a whole: Top clone frequencies peaked in normal lung, apparently declining through invasive adenocarcinoma.

The germline V gene has CDR1 MNHEY and CDR2 SMNVEV (reference sequence). This CDR3 comprises 16 residues. The V end was cut by 2 bases, the J end by 2 bases, with 13 bases between. Data came from immunoSEQ multiplex PCR; TCRdb stores just in-frame clones and leaves some out. Among about 6,400 clones listed, more than 65% were seen once. This clone has only a few counts. What it recognizes is unknown. This chain joins TRBV27 and TRBJ2-1; D is perhaps TRBD2 (5 bases). Sequences were obtained from FFPE minimally invasive lung adenocarcinoma tissue. This clonotype originated in a person aged 50-75 years with lung adenocarcinoma. CDR3 protein: CASSLTDGLPYNEQFF. The CDR3 nucleotides read TGTGCCAGCAGTTTAACAGACGGACTCCCCTACAATGAGCAGTTCTTC.